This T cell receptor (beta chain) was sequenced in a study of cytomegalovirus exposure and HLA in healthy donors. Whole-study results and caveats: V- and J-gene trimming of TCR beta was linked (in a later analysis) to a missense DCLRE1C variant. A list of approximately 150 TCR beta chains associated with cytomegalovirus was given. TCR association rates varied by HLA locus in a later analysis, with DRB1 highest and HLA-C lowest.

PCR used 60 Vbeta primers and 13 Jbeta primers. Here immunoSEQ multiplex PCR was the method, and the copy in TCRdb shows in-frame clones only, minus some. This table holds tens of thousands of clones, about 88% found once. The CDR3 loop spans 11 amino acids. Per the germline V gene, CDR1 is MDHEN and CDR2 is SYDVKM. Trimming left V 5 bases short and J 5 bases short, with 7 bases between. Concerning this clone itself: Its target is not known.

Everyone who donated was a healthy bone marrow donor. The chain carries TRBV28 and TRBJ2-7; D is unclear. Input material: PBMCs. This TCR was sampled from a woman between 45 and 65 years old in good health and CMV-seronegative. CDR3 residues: CASSRLDEQYF. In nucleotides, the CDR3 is TGTGCCAGCAGTCGCCTAGACGAGCAGTACTTC.